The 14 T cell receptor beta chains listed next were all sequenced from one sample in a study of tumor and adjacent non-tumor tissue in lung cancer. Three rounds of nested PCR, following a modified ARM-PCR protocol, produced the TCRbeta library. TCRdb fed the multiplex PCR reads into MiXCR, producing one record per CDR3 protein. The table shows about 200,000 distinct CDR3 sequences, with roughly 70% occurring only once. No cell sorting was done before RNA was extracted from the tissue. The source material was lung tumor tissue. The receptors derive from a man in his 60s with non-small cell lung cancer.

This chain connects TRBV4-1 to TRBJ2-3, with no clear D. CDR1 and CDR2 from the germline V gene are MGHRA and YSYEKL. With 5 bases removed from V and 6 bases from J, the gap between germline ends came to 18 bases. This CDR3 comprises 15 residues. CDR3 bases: TGCGCCAGCAGCTTCCACGTCTCTACCACCGATACGCAGTATTTT. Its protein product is CASSFHVSTTDTQYF.

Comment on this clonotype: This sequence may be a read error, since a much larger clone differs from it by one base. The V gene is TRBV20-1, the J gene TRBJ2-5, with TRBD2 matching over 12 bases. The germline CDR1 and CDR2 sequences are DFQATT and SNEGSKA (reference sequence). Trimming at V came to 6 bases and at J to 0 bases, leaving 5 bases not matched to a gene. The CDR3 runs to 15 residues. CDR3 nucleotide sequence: TGCAGTGCCCCAAGGACTAGCGGGGACCAAGAGACCCAGTACTTC. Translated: CSAPRTSGDQETQYF.

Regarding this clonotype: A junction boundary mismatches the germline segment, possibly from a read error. The CDR3 region has the DNA TGCGCCAGCAGCCAGGGACGGGTGCGGGGATTTGACAAAAACATTCACTACTTC. Amino acids: CASSQGRVRGFDKNIHYF. The chain combines TRBV4-1 with TRBJ2-4, with D perhaps matching TRBD2 (6 bases). The CDR3 is 18 amino acids. The germline CDR1 and CDR2 sequences are MGHRA and YSYEKL.

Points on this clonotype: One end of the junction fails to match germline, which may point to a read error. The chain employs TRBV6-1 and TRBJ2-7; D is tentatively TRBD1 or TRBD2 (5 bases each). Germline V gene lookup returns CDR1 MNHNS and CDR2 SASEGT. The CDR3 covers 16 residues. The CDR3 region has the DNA TGTGCCAGCAGTGAAGATTATGGGACGGGATCTTACGAGCATTACTTC. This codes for CASSEDYGTGSYEHYF.

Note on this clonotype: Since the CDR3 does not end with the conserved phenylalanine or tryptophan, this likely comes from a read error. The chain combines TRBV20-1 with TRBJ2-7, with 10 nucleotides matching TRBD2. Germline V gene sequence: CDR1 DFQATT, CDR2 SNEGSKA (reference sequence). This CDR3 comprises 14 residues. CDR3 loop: CSVPPSGSSYEQYL. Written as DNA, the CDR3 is TGTAGTGTTCCCCCTAGCGGGAGCTCCTACGAGCAGTACTTG.

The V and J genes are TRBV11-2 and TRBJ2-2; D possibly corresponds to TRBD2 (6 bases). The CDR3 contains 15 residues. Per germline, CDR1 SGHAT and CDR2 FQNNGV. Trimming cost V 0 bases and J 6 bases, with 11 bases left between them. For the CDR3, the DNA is TGTGCCAGCAGCTTAGAGGGCGGGATATCCGGGGAGCTGTTTTTT. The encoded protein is CASSLEGGISGELFF. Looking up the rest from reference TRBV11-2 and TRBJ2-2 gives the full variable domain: EAGVAQSPRYKIIEKRQSVAFWCNPISGHATLYWYQQILGQGPKLLIQFQNNGVVDDSQLPKDRFSAERLKGVDSTLKIQPAKLEDSAVYLCASSLEGGISGELFFGEGSRLTVL.

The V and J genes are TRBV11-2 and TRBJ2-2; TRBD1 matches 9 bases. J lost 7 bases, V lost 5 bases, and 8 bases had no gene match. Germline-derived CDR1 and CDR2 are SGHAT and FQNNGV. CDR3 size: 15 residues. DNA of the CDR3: TGTGCCAGCAGCGTGGGACAGGGACTTATCGGGGAGCTGTTTTTT. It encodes CASSVGQGLIGELFF. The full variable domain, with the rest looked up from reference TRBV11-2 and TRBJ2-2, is EAGVAQSPRYKIIEKRQSVAFWCNPISGHATLYWYQQILGQGPKLLIQFQNNGVVDDSQLPKDRFSAERLKGVDSTLKIQPAKLEDSAVYLCASSVGQGLIGELFFGEGSRLTVL.

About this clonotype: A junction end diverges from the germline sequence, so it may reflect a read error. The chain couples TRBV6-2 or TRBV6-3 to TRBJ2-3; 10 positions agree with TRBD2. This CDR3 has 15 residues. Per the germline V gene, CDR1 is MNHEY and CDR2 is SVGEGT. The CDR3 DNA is TGTGCCAGCAGTTCTAGCGGGAGAGAGACAGATACGCAATATTTT. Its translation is CASSSSGRETDTQYF.

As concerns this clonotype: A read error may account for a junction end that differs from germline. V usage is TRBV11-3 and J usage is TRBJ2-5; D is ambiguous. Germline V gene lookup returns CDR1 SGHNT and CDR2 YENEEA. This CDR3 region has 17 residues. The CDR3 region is CTSSLGSSVGSQQTQYF. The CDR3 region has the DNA TGTACCAGCAGCTTAGGGTCCAGCGTGGGGTCCCAACAGACCCAGTACTTC.

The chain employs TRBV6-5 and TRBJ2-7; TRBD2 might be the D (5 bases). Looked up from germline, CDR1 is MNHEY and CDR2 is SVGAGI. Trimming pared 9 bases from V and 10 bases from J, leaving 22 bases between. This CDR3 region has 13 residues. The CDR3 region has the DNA TGTGCCAGATCGGACTTGCGAGGGTCCGAACAGTACTTC. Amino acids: CARSDLRGSEQYF.

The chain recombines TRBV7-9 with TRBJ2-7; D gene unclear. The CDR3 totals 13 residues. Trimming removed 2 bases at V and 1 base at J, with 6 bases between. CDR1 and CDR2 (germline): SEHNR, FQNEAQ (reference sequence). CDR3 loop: CASSLSPSYEQYF. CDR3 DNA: TGTGCCAGCAGCTTATCGCCATCCTACGAGCAGTACTTC.

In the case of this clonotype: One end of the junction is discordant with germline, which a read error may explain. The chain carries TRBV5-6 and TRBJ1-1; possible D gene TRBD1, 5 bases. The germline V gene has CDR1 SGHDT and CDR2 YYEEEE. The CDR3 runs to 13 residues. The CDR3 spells CASSHVQETESFF. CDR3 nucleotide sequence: TGTGCCAGCAGCCACGTACAGGAGACTGAATCTTTCTTT.

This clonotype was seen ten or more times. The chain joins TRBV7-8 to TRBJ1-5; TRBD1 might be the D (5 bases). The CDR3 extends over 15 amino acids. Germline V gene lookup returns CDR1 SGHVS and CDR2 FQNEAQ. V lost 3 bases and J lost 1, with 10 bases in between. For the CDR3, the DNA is TGTGCCAGCAGCTTTGACAGTATGAGCAATCAGCCCCAGCATTTT. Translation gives CASSFDSMSNQPQHF. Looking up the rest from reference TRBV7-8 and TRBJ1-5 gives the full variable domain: GAGVSQSPRYKVAKRGQDVALRCDPISGHVSLFWYQQALGQGPEFLTYFQNEAQLDKSGLPSDRFFAERPEGSVSTLKIQRTQQEDSAVYLCASSFDSMSNQPQHFGDGTRLSIL.

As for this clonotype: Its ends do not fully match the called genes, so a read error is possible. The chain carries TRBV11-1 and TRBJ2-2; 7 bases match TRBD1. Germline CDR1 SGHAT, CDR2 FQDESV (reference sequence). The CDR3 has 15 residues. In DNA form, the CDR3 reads TGTGCCAACAGCTTAAAACGACAGGGCACCGGGGAACCGTTTTTT. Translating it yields CANSLKRQGTGEPFF.